The rows below give T cell receptor beta chains drawn from one sample of a study of cytomegalovirus exposure and HLA in healthy donors. TCRdb keeps only in-frame clones here, not all; method: immunoSEQ multiplex PCR. The data hold under 200,000 clones, with roughly 82% observed a single time. Sequenced material: PBMCs. These receptors came from a girl under 18 in good health and CMV-seropositive. The CDR3 runs from the conserved cysteine through the conserved F or W. The order of the fields is clone size, D gene, J gene, V gene, CDR3 protein, CDR3 DNA. The D gene is left open where the match is weak. Some rows have no size entry. The others give once, few or many, or a class for an expanded clone.

size: .; D: .; J: TRBJ2-5; V: TRBV29-1; CDR3: CSVEDGHQETQYF; DNA: TGCAGCGTTGAAGATGGGCACCAAGAGACCCAGTACTTC
size: few; D: .; J: TRBJ2-1; V: TRBV15; CDR3: CATSRVNLAIDNEQFF; DNA: TGTGCCACCAGCAGAGTGAATCTAGCCATCGACAATGAGCAGTTCTTC
size: .; D: .; J: TRBJ1-3; V: TRBV23-1; CDR3: CASSQVSGSGNTIYF; DNA: TGCGCCAGCAGTCAAGTTTCGGGGTCAGGAAACACCATATATTTT
size: few; D: .; J: TRBJ2-4; V: TRBV2; CDR3: CASRWTANIQYF; DNA: TGTGCCAGCAGATGGACTGCAAACATTCAGTACTTC
size: .; D: TRBD1; J: TRBJ1-4; V: TRBV9; CDR3: CASSAYRGFNEKLFF; DNA: TGTGCCAGCAGCGCTTACAGGGGATTTAATGAAAAACTGTTTTTT
size: .; D: .; J: TRBJ2-1; V: TRBV27; CDR3: CASSFEDEQFF; DNA: TGTGCCAGCAGTTTTGAGGATGAGCAGTTCTTC
size: .; D: TRBD1; J: TRBJ1-1; V: TRBV29-1; CDR3: CSARDRRFTEAFF; DNA: TGCAGCGCCCGGGACAGGCGGTTCACTGAAGCTTTCTTT
size: .; D: .; J: TRBJ1-3; V: TRBV14; CDR3: CASSQVSPGTGNTIYF; DNA: TGTGCCAGCAGCCAAGTCTCGCCAGGGACTGGAAACACCATATATTTT
size: .; D: .; J: TRBJ2-3; V: TRBV7-6; CDR3: CASSQGAVTSTDTQYF; DNA: TGTGCCAGCAGCCAAGGGGCTGTTACTAGCACAGATACGCAGTATTTT
size: .; D: TRBD2; J: TRBJ2-7; V: TRBV5-6; CDR3: CASSLSGGYEQYF; DNA: TGTGCCAGCAGCTTGAGCGGGGGTTACGAGCAGTACTTC
size: .; D: .; J: TRBJ2-7; V: TRBV15; CDR3: CATSRTTGSDEQYF; DNA: TGTGCCACCAGCAGAACTACAGGGTCTGACGAGCAGTACTTC
size: few; D: TRBD2; J: TRBJ2-7; V: TRBV28; CDR3: CASSLAGVSYEQYF; DNA: TGTGCCAGCAGCCTAGCGGGAGTAAGCTACGAGCAGTACTTC
size: .; D: TRBD1; J: TRBJ2-3; V: TRBV5-1; CDR3: CASSEPGQGADTQYF; DNA: TGCGCCAGCAGCGAACCGGGACAGGGGGCAGATACGCAGTATTTT
size: .; D: .; J: TRBJ1-1; V: TRBV5-1; CDR3: CASSLSSRNTEAFF; DNA: TGCGCCAGCAGCTTGTCTTCTCGGAACACTGAAGCTTTCTTT
size: .; D: .; J: TRBJ2-7; V: TRBV27; CDR3: CASSLTGRHEQYF; DNA: TGTGCCAGCAGTTTAACAGGGCGGCACGAGCAGTACTTC
size: .; D: .; J: TRBJ2-5; V: TRBV14; CDR3: CASSLLDSPWAQYF; DNA: TGTGCCAGCAGCCTATTGGACAGCCCATGGGCCCAGTACTTC
size: .; D: .; J: TRBJ2-7; V: TRBV6-5; CDR3: CASSRGPYEQYF; DNA: TGTGCCAGCAGTCGCGGCCCCTACGAGCAGTACTTC
size: .; D: TRBD1; J: TRBJ1-2; V: TRBV5-8; CDR3: CASSSRTGLYGYTF; DNA: TGTGCCAGCAGCTCTAGGACAGGGCTTTATGGCTACACCTTC
size: .; D: TRBD1; J: TRBJ2-2; V: TRBV7-9; CDR3: CASSSDRGRYTGELFF; DNA: TGTGCCAGCAGCTCGGACAGGGGGCGATACACCGGGGAGCTGTTTTTT
size: .; D: .; J: TRBJ2-5; V: TRBV11-3; CDR3: CASSRGFEETQYF; DNA: TGTGCCAGCAGCCGGGGATTTGAAGAGACCCAGTACTTC
size: few; D: TRBD1; J: TRBJ1-5; V: TRBV6-4; CDR3: CASDRMGQLNQPQHF; DNA: TGTGCCAGCGACAGAATGGGACAGCTCAATCAGCCCCAGCATTTT
size: once; D: TRBD1; J: TRBJ2-5; V: TRBV7-6; CDR3: CASSLRQGMGRGQETQYF; DNA: TGTGCCAGCAGCTTGAGACAGGGGATGGGTCGGGGCCAAGAGACCCAGTACTTC
size: few; D: .; J: TRBJ2-3; V: TRBV4-3; CDR3: CASSQDTNSDTQYF; DNA: TGCGCCAGCAGCCAAGATACCAACTCAGATACGCAGTATTTT
size: .; D: .; J: TRBJ2-1; V: TRBV6-1; CDR3: CASRLTGSQFF; DNA: TGTGCCAGCAGACTAACAGGGAGTCAGTTCTTC
size: .; D: .; J: TRBJ2-7; V: TRBV5-4; CDR3: CASSLDRRRSYEQYF; DNA: TGTGCCAGCAGCCTCGACAGGAGGCGGTCCTACGAGCAGTACTTC
size: .; D: .; J: TRBJ1-2; V: TRBV7-9; CDR3: CASSLGAGANYGYTF; DNA: TGTGCCAGCAGCTTAGGGGCAGGGGCCAACTATGGCTACACCTTC
size: .; D: .; J: TRBJ1-4; V: TRBV4-3; CDR3: CASSRTRISRYNEKLFF; DNA: TGCGCCAGCAGCCGGACTCGGATCTCCCGCTATAATGAAAAACTGTTTTTT